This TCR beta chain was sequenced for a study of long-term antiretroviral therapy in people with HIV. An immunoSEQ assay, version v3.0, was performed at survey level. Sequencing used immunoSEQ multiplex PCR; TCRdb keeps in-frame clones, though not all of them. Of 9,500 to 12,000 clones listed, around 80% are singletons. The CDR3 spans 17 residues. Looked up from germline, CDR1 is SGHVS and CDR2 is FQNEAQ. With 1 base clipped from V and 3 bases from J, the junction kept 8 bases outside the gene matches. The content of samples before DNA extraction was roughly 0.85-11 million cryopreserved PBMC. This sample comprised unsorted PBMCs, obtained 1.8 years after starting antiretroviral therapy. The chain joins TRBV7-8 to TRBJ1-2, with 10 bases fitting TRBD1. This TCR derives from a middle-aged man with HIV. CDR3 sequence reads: CASSLGPGQGVDYGYTF. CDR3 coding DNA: TGTGCCAGCAGCTTAGGACCCGGACAGGGGGTAGACTATGGCTACACCTTC. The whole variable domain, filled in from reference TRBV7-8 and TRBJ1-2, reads GAGVSQSPRYKVAKRGQDVALRCDPISGHVSLFWYQQALGQGPEFLTYFQNEAQLDKSGLPSDRFFAERPEGSVSTLKIQRTQQEDSAVYLCASSLGPGQGVDYGYTFGSGTRLTVV.